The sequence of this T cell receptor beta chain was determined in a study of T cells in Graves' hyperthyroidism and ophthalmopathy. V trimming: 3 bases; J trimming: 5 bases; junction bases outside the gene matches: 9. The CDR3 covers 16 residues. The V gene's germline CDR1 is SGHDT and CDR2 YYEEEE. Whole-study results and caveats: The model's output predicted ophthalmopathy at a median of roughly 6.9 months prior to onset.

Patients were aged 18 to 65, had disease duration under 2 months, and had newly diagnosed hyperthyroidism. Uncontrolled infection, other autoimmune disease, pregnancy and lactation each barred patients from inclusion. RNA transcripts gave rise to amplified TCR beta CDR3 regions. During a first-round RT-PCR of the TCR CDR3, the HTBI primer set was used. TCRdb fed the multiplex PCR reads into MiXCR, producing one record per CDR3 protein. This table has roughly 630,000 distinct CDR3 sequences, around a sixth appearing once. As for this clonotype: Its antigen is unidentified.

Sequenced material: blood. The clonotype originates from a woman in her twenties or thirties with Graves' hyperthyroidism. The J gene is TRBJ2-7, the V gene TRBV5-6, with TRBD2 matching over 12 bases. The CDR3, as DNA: TGTGCCAGCAGCTCCCCCCGGACTAGCGGGAACCACGAGCAGTACTTC. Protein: CASSSPRTSGNHEQYF.